The entry below describes one TCR beta chain. What it recognizes is unknown. The record originates from a study of Ad26.COV2.S vaccination and SARS-CoV-2 variants. Study details: Once, or twice with 56 days between doses, Ad26.COV2.S was given intramuscularly.

TCRdb's copy holds only in-frame clones and misses some; the assay was immunoSEQ multiplex PCR. The sample gives around 250,000 clones, 87% of which show up once; roughly 3% is in the top ten. There are 14 residues in the CDR3. J gave up 7 bases and V 8 bases, and 10 bases lay outside the gene matches. CDR1 and CDR2 from the germline V gene are SGHNT and YYREEE (reference sequence). Findings and limits, study-wide: Researchers reported similar non-spike TCR breadth in vaccine and placebo recipients.

Regarding treatment: roughly 19 received Ad26.COV2.S at low or high dose, single or two shots; 5 received placebo; per-sample allocation not given. Sampling took place 63 days after the first vaccine or placebo injection. Wuhan-strain SARS-CoV-2 spike was expressed by the Ad26 vector that made up the vaccine. The sequence was collected from a person aged 18 to 59 who received the Ad26.COV2.S COVID-19 vaccine or a placebo. Sequencing used peripheral blood, obtained in a trial of Ad26.COV2.S vaccine versus placebo. V and J are TRBV5-4 and TRBJ2-1; 9 bases fit TRBD2. The DNA of the CDR3 is TGTGCCAGTCGGGGCGGGAGGGTTGAGAATGAGCAGTTCTTC. Amino acids: CASRGGRVENEQFF. Based on the CDR3 plus reference TRBV5-4 and TRBJ2-1, the full variable domain is ETGVTQSPTHLIKTRGQQVTLRCSSQSGHNTVSWYQQALGQGPQFIFQYYREEENGRGNFPPRFSGLQFPNYSSELNVNALELDDSALYLCASRGGRVENEQFFGPGTRLTVL.